This TCR beta chain was documented in a study of early T cells in non-severe SARS-CoV-2 infection. Trimming pared 6 bases from V and 0 bases from J, leaving 12 bases between. Germline CDR1 and CDR2: KGHSH and LQKENI. This CDR3 spans 15 amino acids. Each CDR3 protein gets one entry after TCRdb re-called the 5' RACE reads with MiXCR. Of roughly 40,000 distinct CDR3 sequences listed, approximately 6.1% are singletons. This clonotype was counted at least ten times. This TCR was recovered from an adult who was a healthcare worker with PCR-confirmed SARS-CoV-2 infection or an uninfected control (not recorded which). The sample was whole blood. The chain uses TRBV18 and TRBJ1-5; no definite D call. CDR3: CASSEGTYSNQPQHF. The CDR3 DNA sequence: TGTGCCAGCTCCGAGGGCACTTATAGCAATCAGCCCCAGCATTTT.